A single sample gave rise to the 13 T cell receptor beta chains below, sequenced in a study of STAT5B mutations in CD4+ large granular lymphocyte leukemia (dated by TCRdb to between 2020 and 2023). Preparation of the library involved the immunoSEQ multiplex PCR assay. The immuneACCESS repertoire file appears here via TCRdb, limited to in-frame rearrangements. These files lack a portion of the clones; in checked studies, under half of the deficit traces to unresolved V genes, and the cause of the others is not known. The sample includes tens of thousands of clones, with roughly 84% observed a single time. The ten largest make up approximately 0.32% of the sample. The specimen sequenced was CD4+ T cells from blood buffy coats. The receptor set was obtained from a human donor in good health.

This clone was detected a few times. The rearrangement uses TRBV28 and TRBJ1-5; D is uncertain. The CDR3 is 13 residues long. Trimming shortened V by 6 bases and J by 6 bases, and 12 bases separated the two germline ends. Germline V gene lookup returns CDR1 MDHEN and CDR2 SYDVKM. As DNA, the CDR3 is TGTGCCAGCAGGCGGGTCGCCACTCAGCCCCAGCATTTT. Translated, it gives CASRRVATQPQHF.

The sample holds one count of this clone. V gene TRBV29-1 combines with J gene TRBJ1-1; D gene ambiguous. Germline CDR1 is SQVTM and CDR2 is ANQGSEA. Trimming removed 3 bases from V and 8 bases from J, with 10 bases in between. The CDR3 runs 11 residues. The CDR3 nucleotides are TGCAGCGTTGAGAGTAGGCGGGAAGCTTTCTTT. It is translated as CSVESRREAFF.

This sequence joins TRBV4-2 and TRBJ1-1; 8 nucleotides agree with TRBD1. After removal of 4 bases from V and 6 bases from J, the junction contained 13 bases not matched to a gene. The germline V gene has CDR1 LGHNA and CDR2 YNFKEQ. This CDR3 is built from 16 residues. The CDR3 protein is CASSLTAGTGSSEAFF. The CDR3 DNA follows: TGTGCCAGCAGCCTGACCGCCGGGACAGGCTCGTCTGAAGCTTTCTTT.

The chain recombines TRBV7-2 with TRBJ1-2; D call uncertain. This CDR3 is built from 17 residues. Between the trimmed V and J ends, which lost 1 base and 2 bases, there was a span of 17 bases. Per germline, CDR1 SGHTA and CDR2 FQGNSA. The CDR3 loop is CASSLDSTALMNYGYTF. Written as DNA, the CDR3 is TGTGCCAGCAGCTTAGATAGTACAGCACTAATGAACTATGGCTACACCTTC.

V gene TRBV2 combines with J gene TRBJ1-1; no reliable D call. Germline V CDR1 and CDR2: SNHLY, FYNNEI. The V end was cut by 1 base, the J end by 4 bases, with 16 bases between. CDR3 length: 16 amino acids. The CDR3 loop is CASSEGEWEGVTEAFF. The DNA of the CDR3 is TGTGCCAGCAGTGAAGGGGAATGGGAGGGCGTCACTGAAGCTTTCTTT.

The chain links TRBV2 to TRBJ2-2, with D possibly TRBD2 on 5 matching bases. From germline, CDR1 is SNHLY and CDR2 FYNNEI. There are 16 residues in the CDR3. Deletions cut 5 bases from V and 3 bases from J, with 16 bases between. The CDR3 nucleotides are TGTGCCAGCAGTAACGCCGCGGGCTTGTACACCGGGGAGCTGTTTTTT. Amino acids: CASSNAAGLYTGELFF.

The genes are TRBV7-8 and TRBJ2-1; D gene uncertain. CDR1 is SGHVS, CDR2 FQNEAQ, per germline. The CDR3 contains 15 residues. Trimming pared 2 bases from V and 3 bases from J, leaving 11 bases between. Written as DNA, the CDR3 is TGTGCCAGCAGCTTAATGATAGAAAACTACAATGAGCAGTTCTTC. Its translation is CASSLMIENYNEQFF.

The rearrangement joins TRBV10-3 to TRBJ2-1; TRBD2 aligns across 10 bases. In germline, CDR1 is ENHRY, CDR2 SYGVKD. Trimming took 10 bases from V and 8 from J; bases not matched to a gene: 11. This CDR3 region has 14 residues. The CDR3 DNA is TGTGCCAGCATCCCCGGGACTAGCGAGGATGAGCAGTTCTTC. Its protein product is CASIPGTSEDEQFF.

This sequence joins TRBV18 and TRBJ2-3; 7 positions agree with TRBD1. Trimming removed 2 bases from V and 0 bases from J; junction bases left unmatched: 2. The germline V gene encodes CDR1 KGHSH and CDR2 LQKENI. The CDR3 runs to 15 residues. The CDR3 nucleotides read TGTGCCAGCTCACCAGACAGGGCTAGCACAGATACGCAGTATTTT. The encoded protein is CASSPDRASTDTQYF.

The chain uses TRBV30 and TRBJ1-2, with TRBD1 as a possible D gene (5 bases). Between the trimmed V and J ends, which lost 3 bases and 4 bases, there was a span of 12 bases. CDR1 and CDR2 (germline): GTSNPN, SVGIG (reference sequence). The CDR3 consists of 13 residues. CDR3 DNA: TGTGCCTGGAGCGGACAAGTAGCCTATGGCTACACCTTC. Translated, it gives CAWSGQVAYGYTF.

The chain recombines TRBV18 with TRBJ2-5, with 8 bases lining up with TRBD2. This CDR3 is built from 14 residues. With V trimmed by 6 bases and J by 1 base, 4 bases remained unmatched. Germline assignment: CDR1 KGHSH and CDR2 LQKENI. CDR3 protein: CASSFRGGQETQYF. The CDR3 region has the DNA TGTGCCAGCTCTTTCCGGGGGGGCCAAGAGACCCAGTACTTC. The full variable domain, with the rest looked up from reference TRBV18 and TRBJ2-5, is NAGVMQNPRHLVRRRGQEARLRCSPMKGHSHVYWYRQLPEEGLKFMVYLQKENIIDESGMPKERFSAEFPKEGPSILRIQQVVRGDSAAYFCASSFRGGQETQYFGPGTRLLVL.

The chain carries TRBV25-1 and TRBJ2-1; 11 bases map to TRBD2. CDR1 and CDR2 from the germline V gene are MGHDK and SYGVNS. The CDR3 contains 14 residues. V gave up 6 bases and J gave up 9 bases; unmatched junction bases: 7. The CDR3 nucleotides are TGTGCCAGCAGACTAGCGGGAGATCCCGGTGAGCAGTTCTTC. Translation: CASRLAGDPGEQFF.

The chain couples TRBV18 to TRBJ1-4; the match to TRBD1 covers 10 bases. This CDR3 has 15 amino acids. V dropped 3 bases and J dropped 5; count of bases not matched to a gene: 3. CDR1 is KGHSH, CDR2 LQKENI, per germline. CDR3 nucleotide sequence: TGTGCCAGCTCACCCGGGACAGGGGCCAATGAAAAACTGTTTTTT. Translation gives CASSPGTGANEKLFF.